The 19 T cell receptor beta chains below all came from one sample that was sequenced in a study of blood T cells in healthy people across ages. The second PCR ran about 6 to 11 cycles with a sample-barcoded 5' primer and J-beta primers. MiXCR, run by TCRdb on the 5' RACE reads, gives a single entry per CDR3 protein. The sample contains around 970,000 distinct CDR3 sequences, 51% of which appear only once. Sample: blood. The source is a woman aged 55-70 years in good health.

This clonotype was detected many times. The chain links TRBV12-3 or TRBV12-4 to TRBJ2-6; D call uncertain. This CDR3 is built from 13 residues. V dropped 6 bases and J dropped 0 bases, with 3 bases sitting between them. The CDR3 reads CASSSSGANVLTF. CDR3 nucleotide sequence: TGTGCCAGCAGCTCCTCTGGGGCCAACGTCCTGACTTTC.

V is TRBV2 and J is TRBJ2-5; TRBD1 matches at 9 bases. This CDR3 is 14 amino acids long. CDR1 SNHLY and CDR2 FYNNEI come from the germline V gene. With 8 bases clipped from V and 2 bases from J, the junction kept 6 bases outside the gene matches. The CDR3 DNA follows: TGTGCCAGCCAAGTTGGACAGGGGCAAGAGACCCAGTACTTC. Translating it yields CASQVGQGQETQYF.

Concerning this clonotype: One end of the junction is discordant with germline, which a read error may explain. The rearrangement links TRBV28 to TRBJ2-6, with unresolved D. The CDR3 is 15 residues long. Germline V gives CDR1 MDHEN, CDR2 SYDVKM. The CDR3 DNA follows: TGTGCCGGCAGTTTATCTAGCTCTGGGGCCAACGTCCTGACTTTC. This encodes CAGSLSSSGANVLTF. Full variable domain (outside the CDR3, taken from reference TRBV28 and TRBJ2-6): DVKVTQSSRYLVKRTGEKVFLECVQDMDHENMFWYRQDPGLGLRLIYFSYDVKMKEKGDIPEGYSVSREKKERFSLILESASTNQTSMYLCAGSLSSSGANVLTFGAGSRLTVL.

In this sample, this clonotype turned up a few times. The chain is built from TRBV9 and TRBJ2-3; D gene unclear. The CDR3 extends over 12 amino acids. Per germline, CDR1 SGDLS and CDR2 YYNGEE. V was cut by 9 bases and J by 2 bases, with 10 bases left in between. The CDR3 reads CATAPYTDTQYF. DNA of the CDR3: TGTGCCACAGCCCCTTACACAGATACGCAGTATTTT.

V usage is TRBV12-3 or TRBV12-4 and J usage is TRBJ1-5; a weak D match, TRBD1 (5 bases). The CDR3 runs 16 residues. Between the trimmed V and J ends, which lost 6 bases and 0 bases, there was a span of 15 bases. CDR3 DNA sequence: TGTGCCAGCAGGGCCGGGTTCACAGGTAGCAATCAGCCCCAGCATTTT. Translated: CASRAGFTGSNQPQHF.

This chain connects TRBV20-1 to TRBJ1-1; the D is unclear. Trimming removed 2 bases from V and 8 bases from J, with 15 bases in between. Per the germline V gene, CDR1 is DFQATT and CDR2 is SNEGSKA (reference sequence). The CDR3 is made up of 13 amino acids. The CDR3 DNA sequence: TGCAGTGCTAGATATGGATCCGGCGGCGAAGCTTTCTTT. Protein: CSARYGSGGEAFF.

The rearrangement uses TRBV12-3 or TRBV12-4 and TRBJ2-6; 7 positions agree with TRBD1. The CDR3 sequence is 18 residues long. With V trimmed by 7 bases and J by 0 bases, 12 bases remained unmatched. This chain's CDR3 is CASTKQGTSSSGANVLTF. In DNA, the CDR3 is TGTGCCAGCACCAAACAGGGGACCTCCTCCTCTGGGGCCAACGTCCTGACTTTC.

In this sample, this clonotype turned up a few times. The chain uses TRBV6-6 and TRBJ2-1, with 14 bases fitting TRBD2. The DNA end is a closer match to TRBJ2-7, so the J assignment may be wrong. The CDR3 totals 15 residues. Looked up from germline, CDR1 is MNHNY and CDR2 is SVGAGI (reference sequence). The CDR3 reads CASRSPGLAGEEQYF. For the CDR3, the DNA is TGTGCCAGCAGATCACCGGGACTAGCGGGGGAAGAGCAGTACTTC.

V usage is TRBV28 and J usage is TRBJ2-4, with 8 bases that match TRBD2. V was pared by 2 bases and J by 1 base, with 7 bases of the junction left unmatched. Looked up from germline, CDR1 is MDHEN and CDR2 is SYDVKM. This CDR3 comprises 17 residues. CDR3: CASSLGIGGRAKNIQYF. CDR3 DNA sequence: TGTGCCAGCAGTTTAGGGATCGGCGGGAGGGCCAAAAACATTCAGTACTTC.

The V gene is TRBV27, the J gene TRBJ1-6; D unresolved. Germline CDR1 MNHEY, CDR2 SMNVEV (reference sequence). This CDR3 contains 17 residues. Deletions cut 5 bases from V and 11 bases from J, with 25 bases between. CDR3 nucleotides: TGTGCCAGCAGTCAGTTTGCCGGGGTGGGGTATAGCCCACCCCTCCACTTT. It is translated as CASSQFAGVGYSPPLHF.

J is TRBJ2-6 and V is TRBV7-3; weak D call: TRBD1 (5 bases). Germline CDR1 is SGHTA and CDR2 is FQGTGA. The V end lost 2 bases, the J end lost 2 bases, and 10 bases lay between the germline ends. The CDR3 totals 16 residues. CDR3 bases: TGTGCCAGCAGCTTATATGGGGCCCCTGGGGCCAACGTCCTGACTTTC. Encoded protein: CASSLYGAPGANVLTF.

This chain uses TRBV6-5 with TRBJ2-5; no clear D. V was clipped by 6 bases and J by 0 bases, with 11 bases between them. The CDR3 has 14 residues. Germline V gene data show CDR1 as MNHEY and CDR2 as SVGAGI. CDR3 bases: TGTGCCAGCAGCCCATCCTGGTACCAAGAGACCCAGTACTTC. The encoded protein is CASSPSWYQETQYF.

This clonotype occurred a few times. The genes are TRBV10-1 and TRBJ2-7, with a possible D match to TRBD2 (6 bases). Germline-derived CDR1 and CDR2 are WNHNN and SYGVQD (reference sequence). This CDR3 is built from 18 residues. Trimming took 0 bases from V and 3 from J, leaving 21 bases between them. CDR3 sequence reads: CASSESGGRGRGDYEQYF. The CDR3 DNA sequence: TGCGCCAGCAGTGAGTCCGGGGGAAGGGGACGGGGTGACTACGAGCAGTACTTC.

The sample holds a few counts of this clonotype. The chain's CDR3 is CASSYGRAAQPQHF. The CDR3, as DNA: TGTGCCAGCAGTTACGGCAGGGCGGCCCAGCCCCAGCATTTT. V is TRBV27 and J is TRBJ1-5; TRBD1 is a possible D gene (5 bases). This CDR3 has 14 residues. Between the trimmed V and J ends, which lost 4 bases and 7 bases, there was a span of 14 bases. Germline CDR1 and CDR2: MNHEY and SMNVEV (reference sequence).

The table lists this clonotype with a few counts. The J gene is TRBJ2-3, the V gene TRBV4-1; 7 bases are a match to TRBD2. The CDR3 runs 17 residues. Unmatched junction bases numbered 12, after V lost 4 bases and J lost 2 bases. Germline values: CDR1 MGHRA, CDR2 YSYEKL. Written as DNA, the CDR3 is TGCGCCAGCAGCCTCTTTGGGGCTAGCGGAATCACAGATACGCAGTATTTT. Residues: CASSLFGASGITDTQYF.

This chain links TRBV12-3 or TRBV12-4 with TRBJ2-7, with TRBD2 matching over 7 bases. The CDR3 runs 15 residues. Trimming at V came to 3 bases and at J to 2 bases, leaving 7 bases not matched to a gene. CDR3 amino acids: CASSFHPSGAYEQYF. Here the CDR3 DNA reads TGTGCCAGCAGTTTCCATCCTAGCGGAGCCTACGAGCAGTACTTC.

The chain links TRBV2 to TRBJ2-5; D remains ambiguous. The germline CDR1 and CDR2 sequences are SNHLY and FYNNEI. V was pared by 4 bases and J by 5 bases, with 11 bases between. This CDR3 contains 13 residues. The CDR3 sequence: CASSGGTGETQYF. CDR3 nucleotides: TGTGCCAGCAGTGGGGGAACCGGGGAGACCCAGTACTTC.

This sequence joins TRBV12-3 or TRBV12-4 and TRBJ2-1, with D perhaps matching TRBD1 (5 bases). The CDR3 contains 14 residues. The V end lost 5 bases, the J end lost 8 bases, and 16 bases lay between the germline ends. The CDR3 bases are TGTGCCAGCAGTGTAAGGTCGCAGGGCCATGAGCAGTTCTTC. Protein: CASSVRSQGHEQFF.

V is TRBV6-5 and J is TRBJ2-1, with a weak D call TRBD2 (6 bases). V was cut by 4 bases and J by 6 bases, with 16 bases left in between. The CDR3 length is 15 residues. CDR1 is MNHEY and CDR2 is SVGAGI in the germline V gene. The CDR3 loop is CASSLTSRRSNEQFF. The CDR3, as DNA: TGTGCCAGCAGTTTGACTAGTCGGCGTTCCAATGAGCAGTTCTTC.